This T cell receptor beta chain was documented in a study of T-cell memory formation after mild COVID-19. This clonotype was counted a few times. The antigen remains unidentified. V shed 0 bases and J shed 0 bases, with 8 bases lying between them. Germline V gives CDR1 SGHDT, CDR2 YYEEEE. This CDR3 spans 15 amino acids. Broader study findings: The study detected some responding clones in pre-infection memory, suggesting cross-reactive memory joined.

TCRdb called the 5' RACE reads again in MiXCR, with one record for every CDR3 protein. The table includes 450,000 to 650,000 distinct CDR3 sequences, over 20% detected once. V and J are TRBV5-6 and TRBJ2-3; D unresolved. This clonotype was obtained from an adult woman who had mild COVID-19 (a few samples of this study predate the infection). Cell type and time point are not known. Source material: PBMCs or a T cell subset sorted from them (not recorded which). The CDR3 region is CASSLEVGSTDTQYF. CDR3 bases: TGTGCCAGCAGCTTGGAGGTGGGAAGCACAGATACGCAGTATTTT.